This T cell receptor beta chain was identified during a study of radiation and T cells in renal cell carcinoma. Looking at the study overall: Nephrectomy followed 15 Gy stereotactic body radiation by 4 weeks. General study points: Baseline intratumoral clonotype presence is unknown without pretreatment biopsies.

With regard to this clone: The antigen is undetermined.

Germline CDR1 is MDHEN and CDR2 is SYDVKM. V lost 7 bases and J 7 bases, leaving 17 bases between the germline ends. The CDR3 spans 14 residues. Here immunoSEQ multiplex PCR was the method, and the copy in TCRdb shows in-frame clones only, minus some. The sample records more than 140,000 clones, roughly 83% being singletons. Sample time point: baseline pretreatment blood. The treatment is: 15 Gy SBRT to primary tumor, nephrectomy 4 weeks later. This renal cell carcinoma was of the clear cell type. The rearrangement links TRBV28 to TRBJ1-3; D is undetermined. The sequence was collected from a woman in her forties or fifties with renal cell carcinoma. Source: blood, taken from a patient whose treatment included radiotherapy and nephrectomy. In DNA, the CDR3 is TGTGCCAGCAAAGTTGAGGCCTTAGGGAACACCATATATTTT. Translation gives CASKVEALGNTIYF.